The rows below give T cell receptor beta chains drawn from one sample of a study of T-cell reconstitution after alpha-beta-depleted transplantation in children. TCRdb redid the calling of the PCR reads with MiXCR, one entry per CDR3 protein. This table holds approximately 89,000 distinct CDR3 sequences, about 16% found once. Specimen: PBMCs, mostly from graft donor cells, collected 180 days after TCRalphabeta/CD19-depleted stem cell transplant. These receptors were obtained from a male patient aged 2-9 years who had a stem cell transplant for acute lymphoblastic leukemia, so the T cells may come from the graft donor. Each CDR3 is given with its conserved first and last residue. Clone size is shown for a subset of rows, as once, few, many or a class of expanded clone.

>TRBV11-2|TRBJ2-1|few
CASSLELLMTYNEQFF
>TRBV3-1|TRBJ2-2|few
CASSRVRSTGELFF
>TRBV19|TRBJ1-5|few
CASSIRVAVTYSNQPQHF
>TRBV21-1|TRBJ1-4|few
CASSAPSLGAGDEKLFF
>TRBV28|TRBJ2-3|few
CASSPPGLNQYF
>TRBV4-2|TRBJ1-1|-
CASSQEPTDTEAFF
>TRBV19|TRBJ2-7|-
CASSPTGPSSYEQYF
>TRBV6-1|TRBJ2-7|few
CASSLGTAVYEQYF
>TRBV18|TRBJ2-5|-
CASSPDPGTLRGQYF
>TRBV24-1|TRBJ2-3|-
CATSDRTGGGTDTQYF
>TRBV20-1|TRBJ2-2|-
CSAEVAGGPGTGELFF
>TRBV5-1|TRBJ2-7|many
CASSLVAAVSYEQYF
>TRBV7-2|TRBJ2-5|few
CASSRRTSGVLETQYF
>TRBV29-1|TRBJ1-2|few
CSVRALVTPNYGYTF
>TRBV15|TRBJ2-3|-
CATSRDHTDTQYF
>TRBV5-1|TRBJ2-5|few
CASSLDRSQETQYF
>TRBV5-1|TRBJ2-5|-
CASSLMETQYF
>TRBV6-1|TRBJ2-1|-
CASTDRSAGALLDEQFF
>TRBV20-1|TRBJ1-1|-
CSVTGTSEAFF
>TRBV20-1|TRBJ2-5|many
CSATRTGPQETQYF
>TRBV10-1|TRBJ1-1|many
CASSDEGWNTEAFF
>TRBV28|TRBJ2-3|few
CASSPPELAGGNYTDTQYF
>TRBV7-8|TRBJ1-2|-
CASSFSGQSYGYTF
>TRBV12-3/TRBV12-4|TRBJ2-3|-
CATSGLTTDTQYF
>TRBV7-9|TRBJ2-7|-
CASSLRSGTSSYEQYF
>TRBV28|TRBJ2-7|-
CASSYTYEQYF
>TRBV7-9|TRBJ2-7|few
CASTPGQGFYEQYF
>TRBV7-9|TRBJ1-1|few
CASLITEAFF
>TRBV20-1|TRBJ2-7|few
CSARAGPYEQYF
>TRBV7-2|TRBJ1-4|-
CASSLQGREKLFF
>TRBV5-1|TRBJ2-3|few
CASSWLAGGHTDTQYF
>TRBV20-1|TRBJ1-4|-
CSASDPNGGEKLFF
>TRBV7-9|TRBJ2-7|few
CASSLGGVRVYEQYF
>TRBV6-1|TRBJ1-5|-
CASSARQGSDRNQPQHF
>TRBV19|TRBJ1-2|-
CAARSGGANYGYTF
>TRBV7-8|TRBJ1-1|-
CASSLFLLGGLGTEAFF
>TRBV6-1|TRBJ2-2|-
CASSPSPGTGELFF
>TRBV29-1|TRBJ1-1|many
CSAQGSHEAFF
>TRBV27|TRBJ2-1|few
CASRDSNYNEQFF
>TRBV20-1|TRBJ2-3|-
CSAIHPRQGTDTQYF
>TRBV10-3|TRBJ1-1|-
CAIKKDTNTEAFF
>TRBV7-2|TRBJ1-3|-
CASNKGEQGGNTIYF
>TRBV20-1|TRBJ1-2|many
CSGPRGGTNYGYTF
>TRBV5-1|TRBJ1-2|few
CASSSTGANYGYTF
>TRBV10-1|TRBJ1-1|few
CASSGNRVTEAFF
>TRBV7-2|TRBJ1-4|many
CASSPGPWVEKLFF
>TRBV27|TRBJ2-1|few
CASSLVGGTYNEQFF
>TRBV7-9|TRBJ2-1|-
CASSPRTSGRNNEQFF
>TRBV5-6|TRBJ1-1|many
CASSNPGQLLDEAFF
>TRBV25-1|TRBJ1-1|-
CASSSGGGMNTEAFF
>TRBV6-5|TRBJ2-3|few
CASSSVMFGGLDTDTQYF
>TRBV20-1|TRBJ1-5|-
CSAGGGINQPQHF
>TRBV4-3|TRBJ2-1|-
CASSQGTLAGVRSEQFF
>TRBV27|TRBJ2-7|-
CASSLEGTAYEQYF